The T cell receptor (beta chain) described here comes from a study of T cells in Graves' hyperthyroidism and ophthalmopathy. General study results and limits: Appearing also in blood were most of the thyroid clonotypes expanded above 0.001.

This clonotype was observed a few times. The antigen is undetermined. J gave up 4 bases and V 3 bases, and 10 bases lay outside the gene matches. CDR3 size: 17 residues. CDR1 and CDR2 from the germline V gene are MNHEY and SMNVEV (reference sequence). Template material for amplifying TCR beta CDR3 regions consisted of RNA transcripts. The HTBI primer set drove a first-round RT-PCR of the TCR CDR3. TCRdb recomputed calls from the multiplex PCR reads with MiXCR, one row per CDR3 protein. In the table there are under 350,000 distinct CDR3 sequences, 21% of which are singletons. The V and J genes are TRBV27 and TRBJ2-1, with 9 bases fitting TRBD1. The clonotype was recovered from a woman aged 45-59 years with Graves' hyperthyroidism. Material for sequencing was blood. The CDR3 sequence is CASSLVWGQGWYNEQFF. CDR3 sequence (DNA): TGTGCCAGCAGTTTGGTTTGGGGACAGGGATGGTACAATGAGCAGTTCTTC.